This is a list of T cell receptor beta chains from one sample in a study of blood T cells in healthy people across ages. TCRdb processed the 5' RACE reads anew with MiXCR; each CDR3 protein has one entry. Of 600,000 to 800,000 distinct CDR3 sequences listed, around 50% are singletons. Sequenced sample: blood. The receptor set was obtained from a woman of 80 years or more in good health. Each CDR3 is given with its conserved first and last residue. Each record gives: clone size, D gene, V gene, J gene, CDR3 protein, CDR3 DNA. The D gene is left open where the match is weak. Not every row has a clone size; where given, it reads once, few, many or a size class.

size: NA; D: TRBD2; V: TRBV5-1; J: TRBJ2-1; CDR3: CASSLERAGGDEQFF; DNA: TGCGCCAGCAGCTTGGAGCGAGCGGGGGGGGATGAGCAGTTCTTC
size: once; D: NA; V: TRBV10-3; J: TRBJ2-3; CDR3: CAISDVDADTQYF; DNA: TGTGCCATCAGTGACGTCGATGCAGATACGCAGTATTTT
size: NA; D: NA; V: TRBV29-1; J: TRBJ2-7; CDR3: CSFRDFDYEQYF; DNA: TGCAGTTTCCGGGACTTCGACTACGAGCAGTACTTC
size: NA; D: NA; V: TRBV7-2; J: TRBJ2-3; CDR3: CASGDPGRTFPDTQYF; DNA: TGTGCCAGCGGGGATCCGGGGAGGACTTTCCCAGATACGCAGTATTTT
size: NA; D: NA; V: TRBV4-3; J: TRBJ2-1; CDR3: CASSQVGLINEQFF; DNA: TGCGCCAGCAGCCAAGTGGGACTGATCAATGAGCAGTTCTTC
size: NA; D: NA; V: TRBV7-9; J: TRBJ2-3; CDR3: CASSLARDTRIPYF; DNA: TGTGCCAGCAGCTTAGCTCGGGACACCCGTATCCCGTATTTT
size: NA; D: NA; V: TRBV7-9; J: TRBJ2-1; CDR3: CASSAVHHEQFF; DNA: TGTGCCAGTTCTGCCGTGCACCATGAGCAGTTCTTC
size: NA; D: NA; V: TRBV5-6; J: TRBJ1-6; CDR3: CASSLAAVSRVTSPLHF; DNA: TGTGCCAGCAGCTTGGCCGCTGTCTCCAGGGTGACCTCACCCCTCCACTTT
size: NA; D: NA; V: TRBV7-2; J: TRBJ2-3; CDR3: CASSQRRSGASTDTQYF; DNA: TGTGCCAGCAGTCAGAGGCGGTCAGGGGCTAGCACAGATACGCAGTATTTT
size: NA; D: NA; V: TRBV29-1; J: TRBJ2-7; CDR3: CSVLNHLAYEQYF; DNA: TGCAGCGTTTTAAACCATCTCGCCTACGAGCAGTACTTC
size: NA; D: NA; V: TRBV9; J: TRBJ2-3; CDR3: CASSVGQGMTSTGTQYF; DNA: TGTGCCAGCAGCGTAGGGCAGGGGATGACTAGCACAGGTACGCAGTATTTT
size: NA; D: NA; V: TRBV6-1; J: TRBJ2-7; CDR3: CASSERGRGNSYEQYF; DNA: TGTGCCAGCAGTGAACGGGGACGGGGAAACTCCTACGAGCAGTACTTC
size: NA; D: NA; V: TRBV6-5; J: TRBJ2-5; CDR3: CASRALETQYF; DNA: TGTGCCAGCAGGGCTTTGGAGACCCAGTACTTC
size: NA; D: TRBD1; V: TRBV9; J: TRBJ1-1; CDR3: CANSSDRAMNTEAFF; DNA: TGTGCCAACAGCTCCGACAGGGCCATGAACACTGAAGCTTTCTTT
size: NA; D: NA; V: TRBV3-1; J: TRBJ2-1; CDR3: CASSQGTAPSGSEQFF; DNA: TGTGCCAGCAGCCAGGGGACTGCTCCTTCAGGGAGTGAGCAGTTCTTC
size: NA; D: NA; V: TRBV6-5; J: TRBJ1-1; CDR3: CASSYSSGPEAFF; DNA: TGTGCCAGCAGTTACTCGTCAGGGCCTGAAGCTTTCTTT
size: NA; D: NA; V: TRBV20-1; J: TRBJ2-3; CDR3: CSASPGGGGRTDTQYF; DNA: TGCAGTGCTAGTCCCGGAGGGGGGGGACGCACAGATACGCAGTATTTT
size: few; D: NA; V: TRBV7-3; J: TRBJ1-1; CDR3: CASSLTGSDTEAFF; DNA: TGTGCCAGCAGCTTAACAGGGTCGGACACTGAAGCTTTCTTT